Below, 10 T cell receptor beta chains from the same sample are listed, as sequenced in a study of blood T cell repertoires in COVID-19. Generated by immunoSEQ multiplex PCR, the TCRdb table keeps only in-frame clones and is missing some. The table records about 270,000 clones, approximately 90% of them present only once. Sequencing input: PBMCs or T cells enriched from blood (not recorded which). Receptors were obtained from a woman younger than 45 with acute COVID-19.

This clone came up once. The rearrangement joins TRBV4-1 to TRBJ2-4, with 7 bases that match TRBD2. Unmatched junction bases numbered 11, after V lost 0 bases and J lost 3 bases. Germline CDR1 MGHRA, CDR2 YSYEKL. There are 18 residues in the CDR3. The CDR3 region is CASSQDSGWDLVKNIQYF. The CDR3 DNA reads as TGCGCCAGCAGCCAAGATAGCGGGTGGGACTTAGTCAAAAACATTCAGTACTTC.

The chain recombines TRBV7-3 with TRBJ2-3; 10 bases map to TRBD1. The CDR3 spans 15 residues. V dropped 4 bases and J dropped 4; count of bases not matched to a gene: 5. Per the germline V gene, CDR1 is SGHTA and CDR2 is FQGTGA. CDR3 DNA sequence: TGTGCCAGCAGCTCGACAGGGGGCAAGGCAGATACGCAGTATTTT. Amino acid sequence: CASSSTGGKADTQYF.

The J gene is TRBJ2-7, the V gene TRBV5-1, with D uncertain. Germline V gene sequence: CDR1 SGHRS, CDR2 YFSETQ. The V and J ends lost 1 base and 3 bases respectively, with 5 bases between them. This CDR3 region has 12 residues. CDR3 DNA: TGCGCCAGCAGCTTGCCGGGCTACGAGCAGTACTTC. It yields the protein CASSLPGYEQYF.

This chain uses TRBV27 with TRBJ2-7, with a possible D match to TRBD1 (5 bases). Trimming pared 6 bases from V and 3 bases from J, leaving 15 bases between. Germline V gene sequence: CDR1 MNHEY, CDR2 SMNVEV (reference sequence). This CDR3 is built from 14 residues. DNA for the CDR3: TGTGCCAGCAGGATGATCGTAGGGGACTACGAGCAGTACTTC. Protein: CASRMIVGDYEQYF.

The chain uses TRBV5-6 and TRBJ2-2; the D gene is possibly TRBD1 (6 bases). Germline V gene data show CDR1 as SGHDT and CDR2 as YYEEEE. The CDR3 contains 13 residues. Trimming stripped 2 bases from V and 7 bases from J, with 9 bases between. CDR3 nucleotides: TGTGCCAGCAGCTTACAGGGTTTCGGGGAGCTGTTTTTT. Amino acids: CASSLQGFGELFF.

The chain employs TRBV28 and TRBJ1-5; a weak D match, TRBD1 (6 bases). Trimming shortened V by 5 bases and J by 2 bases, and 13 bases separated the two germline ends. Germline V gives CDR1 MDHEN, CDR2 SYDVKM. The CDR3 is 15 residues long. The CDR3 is CASSITGFGNQPQHF. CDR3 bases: TGTGCCAGCAGTATCACAGGGTTTGGCAATCAGCCCCAGCATTTT. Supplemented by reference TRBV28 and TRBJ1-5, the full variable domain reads DVKVTQSSRYLVKRTGEKVFLECVQDMDHENMFWYRQDPGLGLRLIYFSYDVKMKEKGDIPEGYSVSREKKERFSLILESASTNQTSMYLCASSITGFGNQPQHFGDGTRLSIL.

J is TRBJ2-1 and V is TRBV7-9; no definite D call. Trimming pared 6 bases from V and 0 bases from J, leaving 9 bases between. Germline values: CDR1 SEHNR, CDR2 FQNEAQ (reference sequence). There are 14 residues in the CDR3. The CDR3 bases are TGTGCCAGCAGTGGGCCGAGCTCCTACAATGAGCAGTTCTTC. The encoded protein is CASSGPSSYNEQFF.

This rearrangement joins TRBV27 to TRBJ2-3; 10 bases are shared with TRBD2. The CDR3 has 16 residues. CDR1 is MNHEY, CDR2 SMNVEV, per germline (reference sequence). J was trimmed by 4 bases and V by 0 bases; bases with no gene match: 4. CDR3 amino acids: CASSLSKAGGPDTQYF. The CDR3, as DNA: TGTGCCAGCAGTTTATCGAAAGCGGGAGGGCCAGATACGCAGTATTTT.

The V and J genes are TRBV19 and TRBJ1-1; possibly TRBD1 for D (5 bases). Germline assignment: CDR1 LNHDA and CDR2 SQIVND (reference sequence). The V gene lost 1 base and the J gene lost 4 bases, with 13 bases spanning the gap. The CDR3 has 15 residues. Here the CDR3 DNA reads TGTGCCAGTAGTATAGTACAGGCCCGATTCACTGAAGCTTTCTTT. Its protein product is CASSIVQARFTEAFF.

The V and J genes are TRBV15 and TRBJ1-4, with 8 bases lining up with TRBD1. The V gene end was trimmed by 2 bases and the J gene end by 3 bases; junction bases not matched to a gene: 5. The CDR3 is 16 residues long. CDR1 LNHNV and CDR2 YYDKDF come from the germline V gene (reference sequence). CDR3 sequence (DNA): TGTGCCACCAGCAGAAACCAGGGGGCAGCTAATGAAAAACTGTTTTTT. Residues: CATSRNQGAANEKLFF.